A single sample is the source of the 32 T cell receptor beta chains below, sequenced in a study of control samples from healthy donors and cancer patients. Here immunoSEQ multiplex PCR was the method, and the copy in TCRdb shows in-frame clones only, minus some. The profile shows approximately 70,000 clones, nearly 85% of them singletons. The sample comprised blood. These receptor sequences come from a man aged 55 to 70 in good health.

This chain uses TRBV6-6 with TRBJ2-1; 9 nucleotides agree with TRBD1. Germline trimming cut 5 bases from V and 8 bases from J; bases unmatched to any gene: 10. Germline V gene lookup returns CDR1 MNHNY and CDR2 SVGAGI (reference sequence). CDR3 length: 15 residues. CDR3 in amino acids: CASSRQGGVRDEQFF. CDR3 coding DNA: TGTGCCAGCAGTAGACAGGGGGGAGTTCGGGATGAGCAGTTCTTC.

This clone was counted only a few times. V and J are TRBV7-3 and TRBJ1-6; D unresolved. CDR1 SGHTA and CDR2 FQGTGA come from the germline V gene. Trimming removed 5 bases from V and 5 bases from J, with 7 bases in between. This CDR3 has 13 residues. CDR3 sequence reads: CASSLNNNSPLHF. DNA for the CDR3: TGTGCCAGCAGCCTAAATAATAATTCACCCCTCCACTTT.

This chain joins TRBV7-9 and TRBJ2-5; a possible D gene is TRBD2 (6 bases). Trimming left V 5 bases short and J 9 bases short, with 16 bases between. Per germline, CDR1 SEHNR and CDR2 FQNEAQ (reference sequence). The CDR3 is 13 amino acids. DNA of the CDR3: TGTGCCAGCAGCCCAGAGTTTGGGGGGTCCCAGTACTTC. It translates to CASSPEFGGSQYF.

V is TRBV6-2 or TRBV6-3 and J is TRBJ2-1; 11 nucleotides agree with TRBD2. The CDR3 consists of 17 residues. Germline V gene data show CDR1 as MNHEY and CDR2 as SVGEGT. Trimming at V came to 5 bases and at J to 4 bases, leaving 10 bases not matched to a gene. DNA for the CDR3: TGTGCCAGCAGTCACCTAGGCGGGACTAGCGGATACAATGAGCAGTTCTTC. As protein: CASSHLGGTSGYNEQFF.

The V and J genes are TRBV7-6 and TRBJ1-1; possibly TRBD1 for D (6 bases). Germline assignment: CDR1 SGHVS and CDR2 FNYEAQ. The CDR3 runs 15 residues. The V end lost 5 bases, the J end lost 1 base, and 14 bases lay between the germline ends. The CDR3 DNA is TGTGCCAGCAGCCCCCGGGAAGGGGGGAACACTGAAGCTTTCTTT. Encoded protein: CASSPREGGNTEAFF.

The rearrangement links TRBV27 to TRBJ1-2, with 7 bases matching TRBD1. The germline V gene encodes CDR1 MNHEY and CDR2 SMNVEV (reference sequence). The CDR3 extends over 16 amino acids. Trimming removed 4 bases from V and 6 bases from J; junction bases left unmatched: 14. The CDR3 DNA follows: TGTGCCAGCAGTTCCCAATCGACAGGGACGTCGAATGGCTACACCTTC. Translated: CASSSQSTGTSNGYTF.

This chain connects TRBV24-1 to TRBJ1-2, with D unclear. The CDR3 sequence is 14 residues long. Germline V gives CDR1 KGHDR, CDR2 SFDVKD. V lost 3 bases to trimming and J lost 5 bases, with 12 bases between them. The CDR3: CATSDRGRWYGYTF. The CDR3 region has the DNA TGTGCCACCAGTGATCGAGGCCGCTGGTATGGCTACACCTTC.

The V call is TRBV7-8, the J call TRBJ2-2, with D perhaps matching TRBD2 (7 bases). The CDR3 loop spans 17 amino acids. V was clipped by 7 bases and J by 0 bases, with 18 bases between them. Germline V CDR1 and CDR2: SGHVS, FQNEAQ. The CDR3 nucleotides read TGTGCCAGCACCTTCCGGGGGGCCGGGCCGAACACCGGGGAGCTGTTTTTT. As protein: CASTFRGAGPNTGELFF.

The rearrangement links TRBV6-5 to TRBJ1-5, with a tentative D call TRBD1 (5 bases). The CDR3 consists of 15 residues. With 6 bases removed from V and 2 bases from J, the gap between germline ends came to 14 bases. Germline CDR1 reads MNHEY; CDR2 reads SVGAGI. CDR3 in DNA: TGTGCCAGCAGCCCCTCTGGGGCTGGCAATCAGCCCCAGCATTTT. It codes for CASSPSGAGNQPQHF.

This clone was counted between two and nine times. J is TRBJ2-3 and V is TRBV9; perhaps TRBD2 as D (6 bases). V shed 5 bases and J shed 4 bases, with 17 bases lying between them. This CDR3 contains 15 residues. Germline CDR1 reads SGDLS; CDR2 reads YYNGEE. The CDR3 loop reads CASRATGTEADTQYF. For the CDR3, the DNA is TGTGCCAGCAGAGCTACCGGGACTGAGGCAGATACGCAGTATTTT.

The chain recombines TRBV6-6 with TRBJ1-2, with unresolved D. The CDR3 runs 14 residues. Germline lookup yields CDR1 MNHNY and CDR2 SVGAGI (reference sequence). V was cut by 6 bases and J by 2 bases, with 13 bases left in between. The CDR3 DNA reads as TGTGCCAGCAGAGGGATGGGCAGGAACTATGGCTACACCTTC. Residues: CASRGMGRNYGYTF.

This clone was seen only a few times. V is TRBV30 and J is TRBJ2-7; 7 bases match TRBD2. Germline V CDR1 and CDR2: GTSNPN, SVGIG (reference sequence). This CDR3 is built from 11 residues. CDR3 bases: TGTTCTGGGGGGGAGTGGTACGAGCAGTACTTC. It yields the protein CSGGEWYEQYF.

This chain's CDR3 is CASKSGQLNNQPQHF. The CDR3 DNA follows: TGTGCCAGCAAATCGGGACAGCTAAACAATCAGCCCCAGCATTTT. V is TRBV6-5 and J is TRBJ1-5; 7 bases align to TRBD1. CDR1 is MNHEY and CDR2 is SVGAGI in the germline V gene. Trimming removed 7 bases from V and 3 bases from J; junction bases left unmatched: 9. The CDR3 consists of 15 residues.

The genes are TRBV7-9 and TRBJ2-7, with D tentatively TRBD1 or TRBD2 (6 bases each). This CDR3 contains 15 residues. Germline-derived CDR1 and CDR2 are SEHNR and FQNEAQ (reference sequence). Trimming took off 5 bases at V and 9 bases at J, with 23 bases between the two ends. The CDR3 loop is CASSGVENTGAGQYF. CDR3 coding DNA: TGTGCCAGCAGCGGGGTGGAGAACACGGGGGCCGGGCAGTACTTC. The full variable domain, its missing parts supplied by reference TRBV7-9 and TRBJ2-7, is DTGVSQNPRHKITKRGQNVTFRCDPISEHNRLYWYRQTLGQGPEFLTYFQNEAQLEKSRLLSDRFSAERPKGSFSTLEIQRTEQGDSAMYLCASSGVENTGAGQYFGPGTRLTVT.

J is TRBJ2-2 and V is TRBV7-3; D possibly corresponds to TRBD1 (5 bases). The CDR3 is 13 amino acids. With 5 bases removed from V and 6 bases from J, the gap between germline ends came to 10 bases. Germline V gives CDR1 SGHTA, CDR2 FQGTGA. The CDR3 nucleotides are TGTGCCAGCAGCAGGACAACCCCCGGGGAGCTGTTTTTT. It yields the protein CASSRTTPGELFF.

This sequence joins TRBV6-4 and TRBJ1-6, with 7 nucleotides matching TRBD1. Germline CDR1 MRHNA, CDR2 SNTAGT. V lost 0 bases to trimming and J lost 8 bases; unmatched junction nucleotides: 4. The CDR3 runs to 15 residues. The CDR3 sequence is CASSDSGGMYSPLHF. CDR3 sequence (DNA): TGTGCCAGCAGTGACTCAGGGGGCATGTATTCACCCCTCCACTTT.

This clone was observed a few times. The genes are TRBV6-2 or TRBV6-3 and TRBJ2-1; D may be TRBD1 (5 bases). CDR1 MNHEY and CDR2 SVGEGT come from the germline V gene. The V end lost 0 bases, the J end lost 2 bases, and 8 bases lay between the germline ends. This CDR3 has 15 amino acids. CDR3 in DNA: TGTGCCAGCAGTTACTCTGCCAGGGCCTACAATGAGCAGTTCTTC. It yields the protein CASSYSARAYNEQFF.

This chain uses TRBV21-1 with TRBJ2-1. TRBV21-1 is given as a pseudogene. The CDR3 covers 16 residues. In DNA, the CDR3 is TGTGCCAGCCAGAACAGACTGCTAAGATCCTACAATGAGCAGTTCTTC. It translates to CASQNRLLRSYNEQFF.

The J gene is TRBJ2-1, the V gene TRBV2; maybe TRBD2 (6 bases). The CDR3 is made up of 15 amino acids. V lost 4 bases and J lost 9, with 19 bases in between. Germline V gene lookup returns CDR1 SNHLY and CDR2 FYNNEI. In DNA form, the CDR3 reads TGTGCCAGCAGTGTCGGGGGAGTCTGGGGACTTGAGCAGTTCTTC. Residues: CASSVGGVWGLEQFF. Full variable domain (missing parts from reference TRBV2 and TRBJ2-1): EPEVTQTPSHQVTQMGQEVILRCVPISNHLYFYWYRQILGQKVEFLVSFYNNEISEKSEIFDDQFSVERPDGSNFTLKIRSTKLEDSAMYFCASSVGGVWGLEQFFGPGTRLTVL.

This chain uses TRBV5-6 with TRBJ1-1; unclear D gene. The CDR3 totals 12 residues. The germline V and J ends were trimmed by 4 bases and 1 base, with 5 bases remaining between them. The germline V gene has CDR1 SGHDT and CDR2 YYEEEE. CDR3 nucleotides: TGTGCCAGCAGCCGACCGAACACTGAAGCTTTCTTT. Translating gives CASSRPNTEAFF.

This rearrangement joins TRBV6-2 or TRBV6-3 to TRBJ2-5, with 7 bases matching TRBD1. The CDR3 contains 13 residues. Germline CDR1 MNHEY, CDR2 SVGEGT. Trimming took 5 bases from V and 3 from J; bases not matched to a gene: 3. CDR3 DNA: TGTGCCAGCAGTGGGGACAGCGAAGAGACCCAGTACTTC. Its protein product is CASSGDSEETQYF.

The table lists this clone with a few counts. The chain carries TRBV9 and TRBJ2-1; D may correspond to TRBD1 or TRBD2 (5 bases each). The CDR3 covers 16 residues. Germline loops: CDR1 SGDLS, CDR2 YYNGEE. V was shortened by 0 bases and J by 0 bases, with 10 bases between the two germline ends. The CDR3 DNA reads TGTGCCAGCAGCGTAGTAGGGACGGCCTCCTACAATGAGCAGTTCTTC. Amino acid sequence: CASSVVGTASYNEQFF. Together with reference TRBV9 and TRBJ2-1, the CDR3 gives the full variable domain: DSGVTQTPKHLITATGQRVTLRCSPRSGDLSVYWYQQSLDQGLQFLIQYYNGEERAKGNILERFSAQQFPDLHSELNLSSLELGDSALYFCASSVVGTASYNEQFFGPGTRLTVL.

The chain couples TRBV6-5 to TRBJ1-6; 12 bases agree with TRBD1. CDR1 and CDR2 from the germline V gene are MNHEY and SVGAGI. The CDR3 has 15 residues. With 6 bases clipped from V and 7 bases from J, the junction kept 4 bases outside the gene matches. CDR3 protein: CASRGQGAWNSPLHF. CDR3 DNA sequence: TGTGCCAGCAGGGGACAGGGGGCTTGGAATTCACCCCTCCACTTT.

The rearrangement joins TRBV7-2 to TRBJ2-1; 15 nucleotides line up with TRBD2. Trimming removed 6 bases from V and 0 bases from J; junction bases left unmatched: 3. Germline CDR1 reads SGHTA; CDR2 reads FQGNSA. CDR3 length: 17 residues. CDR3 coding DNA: TGTGCCAGCAGGGGGGGACTAGCGGGAGGCTCCTACAATGAGCAGTTCTTC. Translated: CASRGGLAGGSYNEQFF.

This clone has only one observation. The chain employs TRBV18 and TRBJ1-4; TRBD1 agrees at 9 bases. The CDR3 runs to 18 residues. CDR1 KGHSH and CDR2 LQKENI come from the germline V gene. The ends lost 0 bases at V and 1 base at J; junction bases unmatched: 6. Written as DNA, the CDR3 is TGTGCCAGCTCACCACCGAACAGGGGGCGGATAACTAATGAAAAACTGTTTTTT. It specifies CASSPPNRGRITNEKLFF.

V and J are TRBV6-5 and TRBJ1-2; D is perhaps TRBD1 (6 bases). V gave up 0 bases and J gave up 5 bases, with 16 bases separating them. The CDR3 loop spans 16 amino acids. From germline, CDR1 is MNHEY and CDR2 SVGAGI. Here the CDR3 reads CASSYSTGARGYGYTF. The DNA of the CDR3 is TGTGCCAGCAGTTACTCGACGGGGGCGCGTGGTTATGGCTACACCTTC.

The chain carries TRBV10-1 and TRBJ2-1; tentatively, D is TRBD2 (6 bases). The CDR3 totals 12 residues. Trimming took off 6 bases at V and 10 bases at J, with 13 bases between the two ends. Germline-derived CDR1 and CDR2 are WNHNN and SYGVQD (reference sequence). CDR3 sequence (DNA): TGCGCCAGCAGGGGACTCCCCCCGGAGCAGTTCTTC. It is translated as CASRGLPPEQFF.

CDR3 coding DNA: TGTGCCAGCAGCCAAGAGACCGAGGAGCAGTACTTC. This translates into CASSQETEEQYF. The V gene is TRBV3-1 (or the pseudogene TRBV3-2), the J gene TRBJ2-7; D gene uncertain. The CDR3 length is 12 residues. The V gene lost 0 bases and the J gene lost 7 bases, with 7 bases spanning the gap. CDR1 is LGHDT and CDR2 is YNNKEL in the germline V gene (reference sequence).

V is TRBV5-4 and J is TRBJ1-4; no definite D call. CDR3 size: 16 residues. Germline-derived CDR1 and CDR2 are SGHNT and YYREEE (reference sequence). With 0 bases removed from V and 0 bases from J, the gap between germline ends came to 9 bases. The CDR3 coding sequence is TGTGCCAGCAGCTTGGGGCTGGGTGCAACTAATGAAAAACTGTTTTTT. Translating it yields CASSLGLGATNEKLFF.

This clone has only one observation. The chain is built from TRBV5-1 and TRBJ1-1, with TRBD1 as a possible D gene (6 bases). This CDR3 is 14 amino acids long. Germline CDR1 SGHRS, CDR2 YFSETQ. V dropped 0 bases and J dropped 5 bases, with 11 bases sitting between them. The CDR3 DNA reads TGCGCCAGCAGCTTGGACAGGGTAACGACTGAAGCTTTCTTT. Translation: CASSLDRVTTEAFF.

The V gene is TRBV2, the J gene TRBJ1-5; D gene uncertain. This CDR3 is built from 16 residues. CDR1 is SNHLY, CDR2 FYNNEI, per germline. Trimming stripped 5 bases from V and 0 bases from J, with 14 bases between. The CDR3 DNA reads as TGTGCCAGCAGTTCCCAGCAGGAGGCTAGCAATCAGCCCCAGCATTTT. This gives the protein CASSSQQEASNQPQHF. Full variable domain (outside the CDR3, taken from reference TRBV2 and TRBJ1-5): EPEVTQTPSHQVTQMGQEVILRCVPISNHLYFYWYRQILGQKVEFLVSFYNNEISEKSEIFDDQFSVERPDGSNFTLKIRSTKLEDSAMYFCASSSQQEASNQPQHFGDGTRLSIL.

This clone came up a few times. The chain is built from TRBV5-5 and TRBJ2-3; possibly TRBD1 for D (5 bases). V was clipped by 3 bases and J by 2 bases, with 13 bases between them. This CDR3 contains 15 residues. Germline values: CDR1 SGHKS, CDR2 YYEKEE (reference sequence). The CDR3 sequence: CASSSLREHTDTQYF. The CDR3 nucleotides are TGTGCCAGCAGCTCACTCAGGGAACACACAGATACGCAGTATTTT. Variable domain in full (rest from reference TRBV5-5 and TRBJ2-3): DAGVTQSPTHLIKTRGQQVTLRCSPISGHKSVSWYQQVLGQGPQFIFQYYEKEERGRGNFPDRFSARQFPNYSSELNVNALLLGDSALYLCASSSLREHTDTQYFGPGTRLTVL.